This note documents a single T cell receptor (beta chain) sequence. Its antigen is not known. This specimen belongs to a study of cytomegalovirus exposure and HLA in healthy donors. Study-wide results and limits: A later analysis associated roughly 15,000 TCR beta sequences with HLA alleles at a 0.05 false discovery rate.

Both 60 Vbeta primers and 13 Jbeta primers went into the PCR. Profiling relied on immunoSEQ multiplex PCR, and the TCRdb table lists in-frame clones only, not all of them. The sample contains fewer than 90,000 clones, roughly three quarters of which appear only once. The V end lost 2 bases, the J end lost 2 bases, and 12 bases lay between the germline ends. Germline values: CDR1 MNHNS, CDR2 SASEGT. This CDR3 spans 15 amino acids. Sequencing input: PBMCs. The rearrangement uses TRBV6-1 and TRBJ1-2; D ambiguous. The receptor's source is a man aged 25 to 45 in good health and CMV-seronegative. CDR3 sequence: CASSEHSRWNYGYTF. The CDR3 DNA reads as TGTGCCAGCAGTGAACATTCCAGGTGGAACTATGGCTACACCTTC.